The 24 T cell receptor beta chains given below trace back to one sample, sequenced in a study of shared clonotypes between healthy human individuals. This table comes from immunoSEQ multiplex PCR, and its TCRdb copy is limited to in-frame clones, with some not included. Of over 750,000 clones in the sample, about 96% were seen once. Naive CD8 cells lacked CD45RO, underwent positive selection for CCR7 and left out terminally differentiated effector memory CD45RA+ cells. Sequences were obtained from naive CD8+ T cells sorted from blood. These receptors all come from a man aged 25 to 40 in good health.

The chain couples TRBV5-1 to TRBJ2-1; tentatively, D is TRBD2 (6 bases). V dropped 0 bases and J dropped 7 bases, with 14 bases sitting between them. CDR3 length equals 15 residues. Germline CDR1 SGHRS, CDR2 YFSETQ. The CDR3 is CASSLVLGGENEQFF. DNA of the CDR3: TGCGCCAGCAGCTTGGTTTTAGGAGGGGAAAATGAGCAGTTCTTC. Variable domain in full (rest from reference TRBV5-1 and TRBJ2-1): KAGVTQTPRYLIKTRGQQVTLSCSPISGHRSVSWYQQTPGQGLQFLFEYFSETQRNKGNFPGRFSGRQFSNSRSEMNVSTLELGDSALYLCASSLVLGGENEQFFGPGTRLTVL.

This clone appeared a single time. The V gene is TRBV7-8, the J gene TRBJ2-7, with TRBD2 matching 13 bases. This CDR3 comprises 15 residues. CDR1 is SGHVS, CDR2 FQNEAQ, per germline. V lost 4 bases, J lost 4 bases, and 4 bases stayed unmatched. DNA of the CDR3: TGTGCCAGCAGCTCCGGACTAGCGGGAGCTTACGAGCAGTACTTC. Translated: CASSSGLAGAYEQYF.

This rearrangement joins TRBV7-9 to TRBJ2-5, with 9 bases matching TRBD1. In germline, CDR1 is SEHNR, CDR2 FQNEAQ (reference sequence). Trimming removed 2 bases from V and 5 bases from J; junction bases left unmatched: 3. The CDR3 runs 14 residues. The CDR3 sequence: CASSLWTGVETQYF. As DNA, the CDR3 is TGTGCCAGCAGCTTATGGACAGGGGTGGAGACCCAGTACTTC.

With respect to this clone: Other DNA sequences from this sample encode an identical CDR3 as well. The chain has TRBV5-6 and TRBJ2-3; no clear D. This CDR3 is 12 amino acids long. Per the germline V gene, CDR1 is SGHDT and CDR2 is YYEEEE. Trimming stripped 0 bases from V and 5 bases from J, with 4 bases between. The CDR3 DNA sequence: TGTGCCAGCAGCTTGGAAGGAGATACGCAGTATTTT. Amino acid sequence: CASSLEGDTQYF.

Points on this clone: Germline and junction disagree at one end, which may indicate a read error. The same CDR3 is also encoded by other DNA sequences in this sample. The chain joins TRBV9 to TRBJ2-3; unclear D gene. This CDR3 region has 15 residues. Germline-derived CDR1 and CDR2 are SGDLS and YYNGEE. CDR3 protein: CASSVELGNTDTQYF. In DNA, the CDR3 is TGCGCCAGCAGCGTAGAGTTGGGAAATACAGATACGCAGTATTTT.

The CDR3 reads CASSQFRVSITDTQYF. CDR3 in DNA: TGCGCCAGCAGCCAATTCCGTGTTTCCATAACAGATACGCAGTATTTT. The J gene is TRBJ2-3, the V gene TRBV4-3, with D uncertain. CDR3 length: 16 residues. Trimming left V 2 bases short and J 3 bases short, with 15 bases between. Germline V gives CDR1 LGHNA, CDR2 YSLEER.

The chain uses TRBV28 and TRBJ1-5; the match to TRBD1 covers 9 bases. Trimming at V came to 4 bases and at J to 2 bases, leaving 6 bases not matched to a gene. Germline lookup yields CDR1 MDHEN and CDR2 SYDVKM. The CDR3 runs 16 residues. The CDR3 region has the DNA TGTGCCAGCAGTTCCCGGGACAGGGTGGGCAATCAGCCCCAGCATTTT. Encoded protein: CASSSRDRVGNQPQHF.

The chain uses TRBV5-1 and TRBJ2-3, with D perhaps TRBD1 or TRBD2 (7 bases each). The V gene's germline CDR1 is SGHRS and CDR2 YFSETQ. CDR3 length: 15 residues. V was trimmed by 5 bases and J by 0 bases, leaving 13 bases between them. The CDR3 nucleotides read TGCGCCAGCAGGGCGGGGGACAGTAGCACAGATACGCAGTATTTT. Residues: CASRAGDSSTDTQYF. The whole variable domain, filled in from reference TRBV5-1 and TRBJ2-3, reads KAGVTQTPRYLIKTRGQQVTLSCSPISGHRSVSWYQQTPGQGLQFLFEYFSETQRNKGNFPGRFSGRQFSNSRSEMNVSTLELGDSALYLCASRAGDSSTDTQYFGPGTRLTVL.

This sequence joins TRBV5-1 and TRBJ2-3; D gene ambiguous. V was shortened by 4 bases and J by 5 bases, with 14 bases between the two germline ends. Per germline, CDR1 SGHRS and CDR2 YFSETQ. The length of the CDR3 is 14 residues. Written as DNA, the CDR3 is TGCGCCAGCAGCCAATACGTAATGGGAGATACGCAGTATTTT. This codes for CASSQYVMGDTQYF.

The V gene is TRBV5-1, the J gene TRBJ2-3; 7 bases agree with TRBD2. Germline V gives CDR1 SGHRS, CDR2 YFSETQ. The J segment lost 2 bases and the V segment lost 0 bases, leaving 12 bases of the junction unmatched. The CDR3 extends over 18 amino acids. The CDR3 here is CASSLDGGFVENTDTQYF. The CDR3 nucleotides are TGCGCCAGCAGCTTGGACGGGGGGTTTGTGGAAAACACAGATACGCAGTATTTT.

The V and J genes are TRBV13 and TRBJ2-7; no clear D gene. The CDR3 is made up of 15 amino acids. V was trimmed by 4 bases and J by 2 bases, leaving 15 bases between them. Germline loops: CDR1 PRHDT, CDR2 FYEKMQ (reference sequence). The CDR3: CASSSNTGSTYEQYF. The CDR3 DNA reads TGTGCCAGCAGCTCCAACACCGGGTCCACCTACGAGCAGTACTTC.

V gene TRBV4-3 combines with J gene TRBJ2-1; 15 positions agree with TRBD2. The V segment lost 4 bases and the J segment 8 bases; nucleotides outside the gene matches: 9. The germline CDR1 and CDR2 sequences are LGHNA and YSLEER. The CDR3 totals 17 residues. DNA for the CDR3: TGCGCCAGCAGCCGCCGGACTAGCGGGAGGGCCCTAGATGAGCAGTTCTTC. It is translated as CASSRRTSGRALDEQFF.

The genes are TRBV7-9 and TRBJ2-3; maybe TRBD1 (5 bases). Germline V gives CDR1 SEHNR, CDR2 FQNEAQ (reference sequence). Trimming removed 5 bases from V and 1 base from J, with 13 bases in between. There are 15 residues in the CDR3. The CDR3: CASSNIRGGTDTQYF. CDR3 bases: TGTGCCAGCAGCAACATTAGGGGCGGCACAGATACGCAGTATTTT.

The J gene is TRBJ2-1, the V gene TRBV7-9; TRBD1 matches 8 bases. Unmatched junction bases numbered 5, after V lost 5 bases and J lost 8 bases. Germline CDR1 reads SEHNR; CDR2 reads FQNEAQ (reference sequence). This CDR3 region has 13 residues. CDR3 amino acids: CASSPGQGDEQFF. As DNA, the CDR3 is TGTGCCAGCAGCCCCGGACAGGGCGATGAGCAGTTCTTC.

The chain joins TRBV7-9 to TRBJ2-1; D ambiguous. Germline CDR1 and CDR2: SEHNR and FQNEAQ (reference sequence). Trimming shortened V by 0 bases and J by 6 bases, and 6 bases separated the two germline ends. The CDR3 extends over 13 amino acids. Here the CDR3 reads CASSLAPFNEQFF. The CDR3, as DNA: TGTGCCAGCAGCTTAGCCCCATTCAATGAGCAGTTCTTC.

The rearrangement uses TRBV14 and TRBJ1-2; a weak D match, TRBD1 (6 bases). CDR3 length: 14 amino acids. The germline gives CDR1 SGHDN, CDR2 FVKESK. Between the trimmed V and J ends, which lost 4 bases and 6 bases, there was a span of 15 bases. The CDR3 DNA reads TGTGCCAGCAGCCGGGGCGGGGGCTTGGATGGCTACACCTTC. Translated: CASSRGGGLDGYTF.

This CDR3 is CSVYRGAYEQYF. Here the CDR3 DNA reads TGCAGCGTTTACAGGGGCGCCTACGAGCAGTACTTC. The chain has TRBV29-1 and TRBJ2-7; TRBD1 matches 7 bases. CDR1 is SQVTM, CDR2 ANQGSEA, per germline. With V trimmed by 5 bases and J by 2 bases, 3 bases remained unmatched. The CDR3 runs to 12 residues.

This sequence joins TRBV11-2 and TRBJ1-2; D gene ambiguous. This CDR3 has 13 residues. Deletions cut 0 bases from V and 1 base from J, with 3 bases between. The germline gives CDR1 SGHAT, CDR2 FQNNGV. The CDR3 DNA sequence: TGTGCCAGCAGCTTAGACAGTAACTATGGCTACACCTTC. Protein: CASSLDSNYGYTF.

The chain carries TRBV7-8 and TRBJ2-5; 7 bases fit TRBD2. In germline, CDR1 is SGHVS, CDR2 FQNEAQ. With 2 bases clipped from V and 4 bases from J, the junction kept 4 bases outside the gene matches. This CDR3 contains 14 residues. The CDR3 loop reads CASSLSREGETQYF. In DNA, the CDR3 is TGTGCCAGCAGCTTAAGCAGGGAGGGAGAGACCCAGTACTTC.

The V and J genes are TRBV12-5 and TRBJ1-1; TRBD1 agrees at 9 bases. The CDR3 is 15 amino acids. The J segment lost 6 bases and the V segment lost 4 bases, leaving 9 bases of the junction unmatched. Germline V CDR1 and CDR2: LGHNT, FRNRAP. The CDR3 nucleotides read TGTGCTAGTGGTTCGGACAGGGGAAGTCGGTCTGAAGCTTTCTTT. Translating gives CASGSDRGSRSEAFF.

V and J are TRBV5-6 and TRBJ2-1, with 12 bases aligning to TRBD1. This CDR3 has 16 residues. V trimming: 4 bases; J trimming: 8 bases; junction bases outside the gene matches: 10. Germline CDR1 is SGHDT and CDR2 is YYEEEE. CDR3 residues: CASSPGTGGAMYEQFF. The CDR3 DNA sequence: TGTGCCAGCAGCCCCGGGACAGGGGGCGCGATGTATGAGCAGTTCTTC.

In regard to this clone: The sample carries other DNA sequences with the same CDR3. The chain carries TRBV6-5 and TRBJ2-1; D remains ambiguous. Trimming shortened V by 2 bases and J by 8 bases, and 4 bases separated the two germline ends. Germline V gene data show CDR1 as MNHEY and CDR2 as SVGAGI. The CDR3 contains 11 residues. The DNA for the CDR3 is TGTGCCAGCAGTTACGGCGATGAGCAGTTCTTC. It codes for CASSYGDEQFF.

The chain uses TRBV14 and TRBJ2-7; D might be TRBD2 (5 bases). Germline-derived CDR1 and CDR2 are SGHDN and FVKESK. The CDR3 runs to 14 residues. The germline V and J ends were trimmed by 5 bases and 2 bases, with 13 bases remaining between them. CDR3 bases: TGTGCCAGCAGCTTTGACCGGGGTCCCTACGAGCAGTACTTC. Its translation is CASSFDRGPYEQYF.

This chain joins TRBV7-6 and TRBJ2-1, with D perhaps given as TRBD1 or TRBD2 (5 bases each). Trimming cost V 1 base and J 4 bases, with 11 bases left between them. Germline CDR1 SGHVS, CDR2 FNYEAQ. CDR3 length equals 15 residues. CDR3 protein: CASSLVGAAYNEQFF. CDR3 nucleotide sequence: TGTGCCAGCAGCTTAGTCGGGGCGGCGTACAATGAGCAGTTCTTC.